Following are 31 T cell receptor beta chains from one sample sequenced in a study of T-cell reconstitution after alpha-beta-depleted transplantation in children (dated by TCRdb to between 2015 and 2016). Libraries were constructed by PCR. The instrument given in TCRdb is Illumina HiSeq 2500. TCR library preparation used molecular barcoding, with unique molecular identifiers applied to normalize quantification of the TCRbeta repertoire. In TCRdb, the public reads were trimmed at Q25 with fastp and aligned with MiXCR, with productive beta chains retained. Merged by CDR3 protein, the rows form single entries marked with the most common genes and DNA. Here the sample has some 830,000 distinct CDR3 sequences; roughly 16% occur a single time. The leading ten clones occupy about 5% of the sample. What the treatment or condition label conveys for this sample: allogeneic hematopoietic cell transplantation with graft depleted of TCRalphabeta T cells and CD19 B cells.

The sample here was PBMCs, mostly from graft donor cells, taken 360 days after TCRalphabeta/CD19-depleted stem cell transplant. All receptors come from a male patient between 5 and 17 years old who had a stem cell transplant for acute lymphoblastic leukemia, so the T cells may come from the graft donor.

This clonotype was detected many times. V usage is TRBV28 and J usage is TRBJ2-1; D is unresolved. V gave up 5 bases and J gave up 10 bases, with 6 bases separating them. The CDR3 consists of 10 residues. Germline CDR1 and CDR2: MDHEN and SYDVKM. The CDR3 sequence: CASSGREQFF. CDR3 sequence (DNA): TGTGCCAGCAGTGGCCGGGAGCAGTTCTTC. Based on the CDR3 plus reference TRBV28 and TRBJ2-1, the full variable domain is DVKVTQSSRYLVKRTGEKVFLECVQDMDHENMFWYRQDPGLGLRLIYFSYDVKMKEKGDIPEGYSVSREKKERFSLILESASTNQTSMYLCASSGREQFFGPGTRLTVL.

The chain has TRBV5-1 and TRBJ2-7; TRBD1 matches at 8 bases. The CDR3 has 20 residues. The germline V gene encodes CDR1 SGHRS and CDR2 YFSETQ. The V segment lost 0 bases and the J segment 3 bases; nucleotides outside the gene matches: 20. The CDR3 sequence: CASSLDKTRDRPGAFYEQYF. The CDR3 DNA is TGCGCCAGCAGCTTGGATAAAACTAGGGACAGGCCAGGGGCTTTCTACGAGCAGTACTTC.

This clonotype was observed at least ten times. This sequence joins TRBV27 and TRBJ2-1; no definite D call. The V and J ends lost 2 bases and 6 bases respectively, with 8 bases between them. The CDR3 covers 13 residues. Per germline, CDR1 MNHEY and CDR2 SMNVEV (reference sequence). CDR3 amino acids: CASSLVYGNEQFF. As DNA, the CDR3 is TGTGCCAGCAGTTTAGTTTACGGCAATGAGCAGTTCTTC.

This chain links TRBV11-2 with TRBJ2-3; 11 bases map to TRBD2. The CDR3 is 16 residues long. The V gene's germline CDR1 is SGHAT and CDR2 FQNNGV. The V segment lost 1 base and the J segment 5 bases; nucleotides outside the gene matches: 5. The chain's CDR3 is CASSLGVGLAVDTQYF. CDR3 in DNA: TGTGCCAGCAGCTTAGGGGTGGGACTAGCGGTAGATACGCAGTATTTT.

The chain employs TRBV19 and TRBJ2-1; 8 bases match TRBD2. This CDR3 has 15 residues. Germline values: CDR1 LNHDA, CDR2 SQIVND (reference sequence). V lost 6 bases to trimming and J lost 3 bases; unmatched junction nucleotides: 7. The CDR3 sequence is CASSVSGNNYNEQFF. For the CDR3, the DNA is TGTGCCAGTAGCGTTAGCGGGAATAACTACAATGAGCAGTTCTTC.

This clonotype was seen only a few times. The J gene is TRBJ1-1, the V gene TRBV18; D may be TRBD1 (6 bases). V was pared by 3 bases and J by 4 bases, with 15 bases between. Germline lookup yields CDR1 KGHSH and CDR2 LQKENI. This CDR3 contains 15 residues. CDR3: CASSPTDGTTTEAFF. DNA of the CDR3: TGTGCCAGCTCACCGACCGATGGGACAACCACTGAAGCTTTCTTT.

The genes are TRBV11-2 and TRBJ2-1, with TRBD1 matching over 8 bases. Per germline, CDR1 SGHAT and CDR2 FQNNGV. The CDR3 runs to 15 residues. J was trimmed by 7 bases and V by 0 bases; bases with no gene match: 5. The CDR3 DNA follows: TGTGCCAGCAGCTTAGATCTAAGGACAGGGAATGAGCAGTTCTTC. Protein: CASSLDLRTGNEQFF.

This clonotype was seen more than once but under ten times. This sequence joins TRBV7-9 and TRBJ2-5; D may be TRBD1 or TRBD2 (6 bases each). Germline V CDR1 and CDR2: SEHNR, FQNEAQ (reference sequence). This CDR3 region has 16 residues. The V and J ends lost 5 bases and 7 bases respectively, with 23 bases between them. CDR3 sequence: CASSEMFGGMSGTQYF. The CDR3 DNA reads as TGTGCCAGCAGCGAGATGTTCGGGGGCATGTCCGGGACCCAGTACTTC.

This clonotype has at least ten counts. The chain uses TRBV29-1 and TRBJ2-4; D unclear. The CDR3 runs 12 residues. Germline V CDR1 and CDR2: SQVTM, ANQGSEA. Trimming took off 2 bases at V and 8 bases at J, with 10 bases between the two ends. CDR3 amino acids: CSVERLRDIQYF. The CDR3 DNA follows: TGCAGCGTTGAAAGGCTTCGCGACATTCAGTACTTC.

This rearrangement joins TRBV18 to TRBJ1-1, with 7 bases fitting TRBD1. Per the germline V gene, CDR1 is KGHSH and CDR2 is LQKENI. J gave up 0 bases and V 0 bases, and 10 bases lay outside the gene matches. The CDR3 contains 18 residues. Here the CDR3 reads CASSPPRDSALLNTEAFF. CDR3 in DNA: TGTGCCAGCTCACCACCTCGGGACAGCGCCCTTTTGAACACTGAAGCTTTCTTT.

This chain joins TRBV20-1 and TRBJ2-5; the D gene could be TRBD1 or TRBD2 (5 bases each). V was cut by 1 base and J by 2 bases, with 20 bases left in between. The CDR3 runs 17 residues. From germline, CDR1 is DFQATT and CDR2 SNEGSKA (reference sequence). CDR3 sequence (DNA): TGCAGTGCTAGAGGAGGTCTGGGAATGGGGGTACAAGAGACCCAGTACTTC. Its translation: CSARGGLGMGVQETQYF.

Ten or more counts support this clonotype. V and J are TRBV29-1 and TRBJ1-1; perhaps TRBD1 as D (5 bases). Deletions cut 7 bases from V and 9 bases from J, with 15 bases between. The CDR3 consists of 11 residues. Germline values: CDR1 SQVTM, CDR2 ANQGSEA. DNA for the CDR3: TGCAGCGCCGGAGGGGCTCAACAAGCTTTCTTT. This gives the protein CSAGGAQQAFF.

This clonotype appeared a few times. V and J are TRBV20-1 and TRBJ2-7; TRBD2 matches at 9 bases. The CDR3 is 16 residues long. V was pared by 5 bases and J by 4 bases, with 15 bases of the junction left unmatched. Per germline, CDR1 DFQATT and CDR2 SNEGSKA (reference sequence). The CDR3 DNA reads as TGCAGTGCTGGTCTAGCGGGACATCGCGAGTTTTACGAGCAGTACTTC. It codes for CSAGLAGHREFYEQYF.

The chain couples TRBV6-5 to TRBJ1-1; the match to TRBD1 covers 10 bases. V lost 0 bases and J lost 4; bases outside the gene matches: 5. Germline V gene lookup returns CDR1 MNHEY and CDR2 SVGAGI. The CDR3 contains 16 residues. This CDR3 is CASSYSLTGGSTEAFF. CDR3 nucleotides: TGTGCCAGCAGTTACTCTTTGACAGGGGGCTCCACTGAAGCTTTCTTT.

This clonotype was seen only a few times. V usage is TRBV20-1 and J usage is TRBJ2-3; the D is unclear. V was cut by 0 bases and J by 0 bases, with 10 bases left in between. The germline V gene encodes CDR1 DFQATT and CDR2 SNEGSKA (reference sequence). This CDR3 is 15 amino acids long. CDR3 in amino acids: CSARDGRSSTDTQYF. CDR3 DNA sequence: TGCAGTGCTAGAGATGGGCGGAGTAGCACAGATACGCAGTATTTT.

This clonotype was found a few times. This chain uses TRBV20-1 with TRBJ2-1, with 14 positions matching TRBD2. This CDR3 comprises 16 residues. CDR1 DFQATT and CDR2 SNEGSKA come from the germline V gene (reference sequence). After removal of 5 bases from V and 8 bases from J, the junction contained 11 bases not matched to a gene. CDR3 sequence (DNA): TGCAGTGCTCCCCGACTAGCGGGAGGGCCCAATCATGAGCAGTTCTTC. It is translated as CSAPRLAGGPNHEQFF.

With respect to this clonotype: The junction and the germline gene differ at one end; a read error may be behind it. The chain employs TRBV3-1 and TRBJ2-7; D gene uncertain. The CDR3 length is 17 residues. Germline V gives CDR1 LGHDT, CDR2 YNNKEL (reference sequence). The CDR3 here is CASCQAGWAFKAYEQYF. The CDR3 coding sequence is TGTGCCAGCTGCCAAGCAGGTTGGGCGTTCAAGGCCTACGAGCAGTACTTC.

In this sample, this clonotype turned up many times. This chain joins TRBV19 and TRBJ2-2, with no clear D. Germline V gene data show CDR1 as LNHDA and CDR2 as SQIVND (reference sequence). V was cut by 4 bases and J by 6 bases, with 9 bases left in between. The CDR3 spans 13 residues. DNA of the CDR3: TGTGCCAGTAGTACTCCCACCGCCGGGGAGCTGTTTTTT. This encodes CASSTPTAGELFF.

This clonotype turned up a few times. The chain employs TRBV7-2 and TRBJ2-3; D possibly matches TRBD1 or TRBD2 (5 bases each). The germline CDR1 and CDR2 sequences are SGHTA and FQGNSA. The V gene lost 6 bases and the J gene lost 9 bases, with 16 bases spanning the gap. This CDR3 has 13 residues. The CDR3 is CASSTMRGETQYF. For the CDR3, the DNA is TGTGCCAGCAGTACGATGAGGGGAGAGACGCAGTATTTT.

CDR3 sequence reads: CSVEGPGWDQPQHF. CDR3 coding DNA: TGCAGCGTTGAAGGCCCAGGGTGGGATCAGCCCCAGCATTTT. The J gene is TRBJ1-5, the V gene TRBV29-1; possibly TRBD1 for D (5 bases). Germline V gene sequence: CDR1 SQVTM, CDR2 ANQGSEA. The V end was cut by 1 base, the J end by 5 bases, with 12 bases between. The CDR3 is 14 residues long.

The chain recombines TRBV24-1 with TRBJ2-7; 9 nucleotides line up with TRBD2. The ends lost 9 bases at V and 1 base at J; junction bases unmatched: 21. Germline CDR1 and CDR2: KGHDR and SFDVKD. The CDR3 extends over 19 amino acids. DNA for the CDR3: TGTGCCACCTCCGGGAGGGCGGCTAGCGGGACGAAAAATTCCTACGAGCAGTACTTC. This translates into CATSGRAASGTKNSYEQYF.

Many counts were recorded for this clonotype. The chain couples TRBV20-1 to TRBJ2-7; TRBD2 aligns across 9 bases. CDR1 is DFQATT and CDR2 is SNEGSKA in the germline V gene (reference sequence). Trimming cost V 4 bases and J 2 bases; bases outside gene matches: 3. There are 13 residues in the CDR3. The CDR3 reads CSATPSGAYEQYF. The CDR3, as DNA: TGCAGTGCTACACCTAGCGGGGCCTACGAGCAGTACTTC.

J is TRBJ2-7 and V is TRBV27; no clear D gene. Germline V CDR1 and CDR2: MNHEY, SMNVEV (reference sequence). V shed 3 bases and J shed 5 bases, with 11 bases lying between them. The CDR3 runs to 13 residues. The CDR3: CASSFSSVHEQYF. In DNA form, the CDR3 reads TGTGCCAGCAGTTTCTCTTCCGTACACGAGCAGTACTTC.

About this clonotype itself: At one end the junction does not follow the germline gene, possibly because of a read error. The rearrangement joins TRBV19 to TRBJ2-7; TRBD2 matches at 11 bases. CDR1 is LNHDA, CDR2 SQIVND, per germline (reference sequence). CDR3 length: 15 residues. The CDR3 loop is CASRAGLAVTYEQYF. CDR3 nucleotides: TGTGCCAGTAGGGCGGGACTAGCGGTTACCTACGAGCAATACTTC.

This clonotype has more than one count but fewer than ten. This chain joins TRBV4-1 and TRBJ2-7, with 7 positions matching TRBD2. The CDR3 is 14 amino acids. Germline CDR1 is MGHRA and CDR2 is YSYEKL. V trimming: 0 bases; J trimming: 3 bases; junction bases outside the gene matches: 2. CDR3 loop: CASSQEGTNYEQYF. The CDR3 DNA reads as TGCGCCAGCAGCCAAGAAGGGACTAACTACGAGCAGTACTTC.

This chain uses TRBV6-1 with TRBJ2-4; D is undetermined. Trimming took off 8 bases at V and 3 bases at J, with 17 bases between the two ends. The CDR3 length is 15 residues. CDR1 and CDR2 from the germline V gene are MNHNS and SASEGT. Here the CDR3 reads CASSKLTDVKNIQYF. In DNA form, the CDR3 reads TGTGCCAGCTCCAAACTGACCGATGTCAAAAACATTCAGTACTTC.

There are a few counts of this clonotype. This chain uses TRBV6-5 with TRBJ1-2; D unclear. The CDR3 length is 14 residues. V gave up 0 bases and J gave up 4 bases, with 9 bases separating them. Germline V CDR1 and CDR2: MNHEY, SVGAGI. The CDR3 reads CASSYSNPTYGYTF. The DNA of the CDR3 is TGTGCCAGCAGTTACTCGAACCCGACCTATGGCTACACCTTC.

In its sample, this clonotype was seen many times. This chain uses TRBV15 with TRBJ1-2; the D is unclear. This CDR3 is built from 14 residues. The germline V gene has CDR1 LNHNV and CDR2 YYDKDF (reference sequence). The V and J ends lost 0 bases and 5 bases respectively, with 10 bases between them. Here the CDR3 DNA reads TGTGCCACCAGCAGAGATGCACGGGGATATGGCTACACCTTC. Encoded protein: CATSRDARGYGYTF.

This clonotype was seen a handful of times. The chain has TRBV5-1 and TRBJ2-3, with unresolved D. Germline CDR1 SGHRS, CDR2 YFSETQ. CDR3 length equals 16 residues. The V and J ends lost 0 bases and 0 bases respectively, with 11 bases between them. CDR3 sequence reads: CASSLGGWSSTDTQYF. The CDR3 coding sequence is TGCGCCAGCAGCTTGGGTGGATGGTCTAGCACAGATACGCAGTATTTT.

In this sample, this clonotype turned up many times. The chain couples TRBV7-2 to TRBJ1-1; D ambiguous. The V end was cut by 0 bases, the J end by 7 bases, with 6 bases between. CDR3 length: 12 residues. Per the germline V gene, CDR1 is SGHTA and CDR2 is FQGNSA. In DNA, the CDR3 is TGTGCCAGCAGCTTAGCCCGCGGTGAAGCTTTCTTT. Encoded protein: CASSLARGEAFF. Full variable domain (missing parts from reference TRBV7-2 and TRBJ1-1): GAGVSQSPSNKVTEKGKDVELRCDPISGHTALYWYRQSLGQGLEFLIYFQGNSAPDKSGLPSDRFSAERTGGSVSTLTIQRTQQEDSAVYLCASSLARGEAFFGQGTRLTVV.

This clonotype showed up just a few times. This chain connects TRBV11-1 to TRBJ1-1; 11 nucleotides align to TRBD1. Unmatched junction bases numbered 13, after V lost 5 bases and J lost 2 bases. The CDR3 consists of 18 residues. Per the germline V gene, CDR1 is SGHAT and CDR2 is FQDESV (reference sequence). The CDR3 protein is CASSMSRDRGGLNTEAFF. In DNA, the CDR3 is TGTGCCAGCAGCATGTCTAGGGACAGGGGGGGGCTTAACACTGAAGCTTTCTTT.